This TCR beta chain was sequenced during a study of control samples from healthy donors and cancer patients. CDR1 and CDR2 from the germline V gene are MNHEY and SVGAGI. The ends lost 8 bases at V and 7 bases at J; junction bases unmatched: 9. There are 14 residues in the CDR3. Measured with immunoSEQ multiplex PCR; TCRdb has only the in-frame clones, and not every one. The table has approximately 94,000 clones, about 81% seen once. The specimen was PBMCs. The rearrangement joins TRBV6-5 to TRBJ1-2; 11 positions match TRBD1. The TCR originated in a man in his 70s with lung cancer. The CDR3: CASRRGQGEGGYTF. CDR3 coding DNA: TGTGCCAGCCGAAGGGGACAGGGGGAGGGTGGCTACACCTTC.